Presented here are 10 T cell receptor beta chains from one specimen sequenced in a study of blood T cell repertoires in COVID-19. Data came from immunoSEQ multiplex PCR; TCRdb stores just in-frame clones and leaves some out. The table has 200,000 to 250,000 clones, 65% to 85% seen once. Sequencing used PBMCs or T cells enriched from blood (not recorded which). These receptors were collected from a woman aged 40 to 50 who had recovered from COVID-19.

The chain carries TRBV19 and TRBJ1-4, with 7 bases identical to TRBD1. This CDR3 contains 14 residues. J was trimmed by 8 bases and V by 2 bases; bases with no gene match: 5. CDR1 and CDR2 from the germline V gene are LNHDA and SQIVND (reference sequence). CDR3: CASSINLQGEKLFF. DNA for the CDR3: TGTGCCAGTAGTATAAATTTACAGGGGGAAAAACTGTTTTTT. The full variable domain, completed using reference TRBV19 and TRBJ1-4, is DGGITQSPKYLFRKEGQNVTLSCEQNLNHDAMYWYRQDPGQGLRLIYYSQIVNDFQKGDIAEGYSVSREKKESFPLTVTSAQKNPTAFYLCASSINLQGEKLFFGSGTQLSVL.

This clone was counted once. This chain joins TRBV3-1 (or the pseudogene TRBV3-2) and TRBJ2-1, with 8 nucleotides matching TRBD2. The germline gives CDR1 LGHDT, CDR2 YNNKEL (reference sequence). After removal of 1 base from V and 3 bases from J, the junction contained 8 bases not matched to a gene. This CDR3 is 17 amino acids long. The CDR3 DNA is TGTGCCAGCAGCCAAGTTAAGTGGAGCGGGAGCTACAATGAGCAGTTCTTC. Translated: CASSQVKWSGSYNEQFF.

The chain carries TRBV28 and TRBJ2-2; 7 bases fit TRBD1. V gave up 5 bases and J gave up 3 bases; unmatched junction bases: 3. Germline loops: CDR1 MDHEN, CDR2 SYDVKM. The CDR3 has 14 residues. The CDR3 loop is CASSRQGDTGELFF. The CDR3 DNA is TGTGCCAGCAGTCGACAGGGAGACACCGGGGAGCTGTTTTTT.

This clone was seen a single time. The chain uses TRBV3-1 (or the pseudogene TRBV3-2) and TRBJ1-6; TRBD1 might be the D (6 bases). Germline loops: CDR1 LGHDT, CDR2 YNNKEL (reference sequence). Trimming pared 4 bases from V and 2 bases from J, leaving 9 bases between. The CDR3 has 15 residues. The CDR3 DNA reads as TGTGCCAGCAGCCCGCAGGGGACCTATAATTCACCCCTCCACTTT. It is translated as CASSPQGTYNSPLHF.

On this clone: The sample has other DNA sequences that encode this CDR3 too. The chain is built from TRBV19 and TRBJ2-3, with a possible D match to TRBD1 (5 bases). The CDR3 length is 14 residues. The germline V gene has CDR1 LNHDA and CDR2 SQIVND (reference sequence). The germline V and J ends were trimmed by 1 base and 4 bases, with 9 bases remaining between them. Here the CDR3 DNA reads TGTGCCAGTAGTATAGGTCAGGGCGCAGATACGCAGTATTTT. It is translated as CASSIGQGADTQYF.

J is TRBJ1-2 and V is TRBV2, with a possible D match to TRBD1 (6 bases). The V gene's germline CDR1 is SNHLY and CDR2 FYNNEI. This CDR3 spans 14 amino acids. V dropped 6 bases and J dropped 2 bases, with 13 bases sitting between them. The DNA of the CDR3 is TGTGCCAGCAGCTACCGGGACATAAACTATGGCTACACCTTC. The encoded protein is CASSYRDINYGYTF.

The chain combines TRBV6-7 with TRBJ2-7; possibly TRBD2 for D (6 bases). TRBV6-7 has ORF status, its function being uncertain. The CDR3 consists of 16 residues. The V and J ends lost 2 bases and 2 bases respectively, with 16 bases between them. The CDR3 sequence: CASSYPPGGATYEQYV. CDR3 DNA sequence: TGTGCCAGCAGTTACCCGCCCGGCGGGGCCACCTACGAGCAGTACGTC.

The chain joins TRBV4-1 to TRBJ2-1, with 8 bases identical to TRBD2. This CDR3 region has 15 residues. J gave up 6 bases and V 5 bases, and 9 bases lay outside the gene matches. Per the germline V gene, CDR1 is MGHRA and CDR2 is YSYEKL. CDR3 sequence: CASSFRAGVGNEQFF. The CDR3 DNA reads TGCGCCAGCAGCTTTCGAGCGGGAGTCGGCAATGAGCAGTTCTTC.

The V and J genes are TRBV18 and TRBJ1-1, with D tentatively TRBD1 (6 bases). V shed 0 bases and J shed 5 bases, with 16 bases lying between them. Per germline, CDR1 KGHSH and CDR2 LQKENI. The CDR3 covers 16 residues. The CDR3 nucleotides read TGTGCCAGCTCACCACCCCAGGGGACTATGGTTACTGAAGCTTTCTTT. This sequence encodes CASSPPQGTMVTEAFF.

The genes are TRBV28 and TRBJ2-5, with D perhaps TRBD1 (5 bases). V dropped 3 bases and J dropped 4 bases, with 12 bases sitting between them. CDR1 and CDR2 from the germline V gene are MDHEN and SYDVKM. The CDR3 is 14 residues long. CDR3 bases: TGTGCCAGCAGTTTGTTCGGCCAGGGAGAGACCCAGTACTTC. It translates to CASSLFGQGETQYF.